The entry below gives a single T cell receptor (beta chain) sequence along with its context. The antigen is undetermined. Here immunoSEQ multiplex PCR was the method, and the copy in TCRdb shows in-frame clones only, minus some. The profile shows roughly 520,000 clones, more than 95% of them singletons. The data originate from a study of shared clonotypes between healthy human individuals. Overall study context: Those who served as donors were a couple of women and a few men between the ages of 18 and 49.

Findings and caveats of the study: Generation of non-shared clonotypes was less probable than generation of clonotypes shared by all four donors. Naive CD4 clonotypes were shared across a few donors at about 5.2%.

Material: naive CD4+ T cells sorted from blood. The sample's subset: CD45RA+ positively selected. The sequence was collected from a young woman in good health.

DNA of the CDR3: TGCGCCAGCAGCTTGTATACCTCCTATGGCTACACCTTC. Its translation is CASSLYTSYGYTF. V gene TRBV5-1 combines with J gene TRBJ1-2, with D unresolved. Between the trimmed V and J ends, which lost 1 base and 4 bases, there was a span of 8 bases. Germline V CDR1 and CDR2: SGHRS, YFSETQ. This CDR3 has 13 residues. Full variable domain (missing parts from reference TRBV5-1 and TRBJ1-2): KAGVTQTPRYLIKTRGQQVTLSCSPISGHRSVSWYQQTPGQGLQFLFEYFSETQRNKGNFPGRFSGRQFSNSRSEMNVSTLELGDSALYLCASSLYTSYGYTFGSGTRLTVV.